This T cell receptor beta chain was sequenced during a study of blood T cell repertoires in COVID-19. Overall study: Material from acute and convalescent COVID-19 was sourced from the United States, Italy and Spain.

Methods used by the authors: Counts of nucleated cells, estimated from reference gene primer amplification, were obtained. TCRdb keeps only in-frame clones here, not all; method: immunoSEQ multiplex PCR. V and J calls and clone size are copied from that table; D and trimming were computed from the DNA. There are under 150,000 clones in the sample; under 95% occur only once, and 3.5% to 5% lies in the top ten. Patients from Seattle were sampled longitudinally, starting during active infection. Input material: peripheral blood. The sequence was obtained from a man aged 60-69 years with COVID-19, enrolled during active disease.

The CDR3 DNA reads as TGTGCCAGCAGCTTGGCCCCTAGCGGGAGAGGAGAGACCCAGTACTTC. This translates into CASSLAPSGRGETQYF. The chain joins TRBV5-4 to TRBJ2-5; the match to TRBD2 covers 10 bases. J lost 4 bases, V lost 0 bases, and 6 bases had no gene match. The CDR3 contains 16 residues. Germline CDR1 and CDR2: SGHNT and YYREEE (reference sequence).